The 28 T cell receptor beta chains below were found in one sample sequenced in a study of monozygotic twins with inflammatory bowel disease. TCRdb processed the 5' RACE reads again and assigns one entry to each CDR3 protein, with no DNA. The listing records 350,000 to 550,000 distinct CDR3 sequences. Sequencing was performed on blood. These receptors were collected from a human donor with ulcerative colitis or Crohn's disease, or a healthy co-twin of an affected twin (not recorded which).

This chain uses TRBV7-8 with TRBJ1-1; TCRdb picks TRBD1, but there is no DNA to check that call. Germline V gene data show CDR1 as SGHVS and CDR2 as FQNEAQ. This CDR3 is 15 amino acids long. The CDR3 here is CASSLDRGGNTEAFF.

The chain links TRBV10-3 to TRBJ2-2; TCRdb indicates TRBD1, and absent DNA this call remains unverified. There are 16 residues in the CDR3. The germline gives CDR1 ENHRY, CDR2 SYGVKD. The CDR3 sequence is CAISDPGQGNTGELFF.

The CDR3 reads CASAQPGLRQPQHF. The rearrangement joins TRBV23-1 to TRBJ1-5; TCRdb proposes TRBD1, but this gene call is untestable without DNA. TRBV23-1 is an ORF for which the function is uncertain. The CDR3 extends over 14 amino acids.

The chain has TRBV12-3 or TRBV12-4 and TRBJ1-5; TCRdb lists TRBD1, though no DNA is available to test this call. This CDR3 is built from 17 residues. Here the CDR3 reads CASSLGGQGRSNQPQHF.

This chain joins TRBV27 and TRBJ1-4; TCRdb's D call, TRBD1, is unchecked because there is no DNA. Germline V CDR1 and CDR2: MNHEY, SMNVEV (reference sequence). This CDR3 has 16 residues. The CDR3 here is CASSSLTSGTGEKLFF.

The gene calls are TRBV2 and TRBJ2-2. Looked up from germline, CDR1 is SNHLY and CDR2 is FYNNEI. CDR3 size: 14 residues. The CDR3 reads CASRRLPTAGELFF. The full variable domain, with the rest looked up from reference TRBV2 and TRBJ2-2, is EPEVTQTPSHQVTQMGQEVILRCVPISNHLYFYWYRQILGQKVEFLVSFYNNEISEKSEIFDDQFSVERPDGSNFTLKIRSTKLEDSAMYFCASRRLPTAGELFFGEGSRLTVL.

V usage is TRBV10-3 and J usage is TRBJ2-2; no DNA is available, so the TRBD1 call from TCRdb remains unchecked. The CDR3 totals 14 residues. Germline CDR1 reads ENHRY; CDR2 reads SYGVKD. CDR3 sequence: CAIRDRGDTGELFF.

The rearrangement joins TRBV11-2 to TRBJ1-1. Germline V lookup: CDR1 SGHAT, CDR2 FQNNGV. The CDR3 is made up of 15 amino acids. The CDR3 region is CASSLDQDLNTEAFF.

The chain carries TRBV6-6 and TRBJ1-5; TCRdb indicates TRBD1, and absent DNA this call remains unverified. This CDR3 comprises 14 residues. The V gene's germline CDR1 is MNHNY and CDR2 SVGAGI (reference sequence). This CDR3 is CASSYRDANQPQHF.

V usage is TRBV4-2 and J usage is TRBJ2-3; the D call of TRBD2 rests on TCRdb alone, since no DNA is present to check it. There are 19 residues in the CDR3. CDR1 and CDR2 from the germline V gene are LGHNA and YNFKEQ. CDR3 in amino acids: CASSQDKGLAGGPVDTQYF.

The rearrangement uses TRBV14 and TRBJ2-5; TCRdb's D gene call, TRBD1, goes unchecked for lack of DNA. The CDR3 has 16 amino acids. Germline values: CDR1 SGHDN, CDR2 FVKESK. CDR3 protein: CASSQLGGAGKDTQYF. The whole variable domain, remainder taken from reference TRBV14 and TRBJ2-5, is EAGVTQFPSHSVIEKGQTVTLRCDPISGHDNLYWYRRVMGKEIKFLLHFVKESKQDESGMPNNRFLAERTGGTYSTLKVQPAELEDSGVYFCASSQLGGAGKDTQYFGPGTRLLVL.

The genes are TRBV18 and TRBJ2-4; TCRdb's D call of TRBD1 is untestable without DNA. Germline V gene sequence: CDR1 KGHSH, CDR2 LQKENI. This CDR3 contains 15 residues. This CDR3 reads CASSPGGLAKNIQYF. The full variable domain, in which reference TRBV18 and TRBJ2-4 provide the parts outside the CDR3, is NAGVMQNPRHLVRRRGQEARLRCSPMKGHSHVYWYRQLPEEGLKFMVYLQKENIIDESGMPKERFSAEFPKEGPSILRIQQVVRGDSAAYFCASSPGGLAKNIQYFGAGTRLSVL.

CDR3 amino acids: CASSFRTAYTGELFF. This rearrangement joins TRBV7-9 to TRBJ2-2; TCRdb indicates TRBD1, and absent DNA this call remains unverified. The CDR3 is 15 residues long. Germline CDR1 reads SEHNR; CDR2 reads FQNEAQ (reference sequence).

The chain recombines TRBV20-1 with TRBJ1-5; TCRdb designates TRBD1, a call that cannot be tested without DNA. The CDR3 runs to 14 residues. CDR1 is DFQATT and CDR2 is SNEGSKA in the germline V gene (reference sequence). CDR3 sequence: CSARGGLSNQPQHF.

J is TRBJ1-1 and V is TRBV20-1; the D call of TRBD1 rests on TCRdb alone, since no DNA is present to check it. The CDR3 length is 11 residues. Germline lookup yields CDR1 DFQATT and CDR2 SNEGSKA (reference sequence). CDR3 sequence reads: CSAHQGGEAFF.

The chain combines TRBV3-1 with TRBJ2-3; TCRdb's assignment of TRBD2 cannot be checked, as there is no DNA. The CDR3 contains 15 residues. Germline V gene lookup returns CDR1 LGHDT and CDR2 YNNKEL (reference sequence). CDR3 amino acids: CASSPRLAGSDTQYF.

The chain uses TRBV7-3 and TRBJ2-2; the D gene TCRdb calls, TRBD1, cannot be checked with no DNA. Per the germline V gene, CDR1 is SGHTA and CDR2 is FQGTGA. The CDR3 length is 13 residues. The CDR3 sequence: CASSGTGTGELFF.

This chain connects TRBV7-3 to TRBJ2-1; the TRBD2 assignment by TCRdb is unverifiable without DNA. The V gene's germline CDR1 is SGHTA and CDR2 FQGTGA. The CDR3 is made up of 16 amino acids. The CDR3 reads CASSPGTRTSRDEQFF. Combining the CDR3 with reference TRBV7-3 and TRBJ2-1 gives the whole variable domain GAGVSQTPSNKVTEKGKYVELRCDPISGHTALYWYRQSLGQGPEFLIYFQGTGAADDSGLPNDRFFAVRPEGSVSTLKIQRTERGDSAVYLCASSPGTRTSRDEQFFGPGTRLTVL.

This sequence joins TRBV4-2 and TRBJ2-1; lacking DNA, the TRBD2 call made by TCRdb goes unchecked. CDR3 size: 16 residues. CDR1 is LGHNA, CDR2 YNFKEQ, per germline. The CDR3 reads CASSQEGRSFYNEQFF.

The V call is TRBV20-1, the J call TRBJ1-2; TCRdb returns TRBD1, unconfirmable since there is no DNA. The CDR3 spans 15 residues. Germline V gene sequence: CDR1 DFQATT, CDR2 SNEGSKA (reference sequence). The CDR3 is CSARDQGQGLYGYTF.

The CDR3 protein is CASSQDLISSSEAFF. The V call is TRBV14, the J call TRBJ1-1. This CDR3 contains 15 residues. The V gene's germline CDR1 is SGHDN and CDR2 FVKESK. Variable domain in full (rest from reference TRBV14 and TRBJ1-1): EAGVTQFPSHSVIEKGQTVTLRCDPISGHDNLYWYRRVMGKEIKFLLHFVKESKQDESGMPNNRFLAERTGGTYSTLKVQPAELEDSGVYFCASSQDLISSSEAFFGQGTRLTVV.

This sequence joins TRBV5-1 and TRBJ1-1. The CDR3 totals 15 residues. CDR1 is SGHRS, CDR2 YFSETQ, per germline. The CDR3 reads CASSLYTSVNTEALF. Full variable domain (rest looked up from reference TRBV5-1 and TRBJ1-1): KAGVTQTPRYLIKTRGQQVTLSCSPISGHRSVSWYQQTPGQGLQFLFEYFSETQRNKGNFPGRFSGRQFSNSRSEMNVSTLELGDSALYLCASSLYTSVNTEALFGQGTRLTVV.

The chain couples TRBV5-1 to TRBJ2-3. This CDR3 region has 17 residues. Germline V gene sequence: CDR1 SGHRS, CDR2 YFSETQ. CDR3 protein: CASSTDPNSHSTDTQYF.

The chain carries TRBV20-1 and TRBJ2-4; TCRdb's assignment of TRBD2 cannot be checked, as there is no DNA. Germline loops: CDR1 DFQATT, CDR2 SNEGSKA (reference sequence). The CDR3 length is 16 residues. CDR3 protein: CSATGTSGVAKNIQYF.

V gene TRBV4-1 combines with J gene TRBJ2-1; TCRdb's D call, TRBD1, is unchecked because there is no DNA. The V gene's germline CDR1 is MGHRA and CDR2 YSYEKL. CDR3 length equals 12 residues. CDR3 amino acids: CASSPDSPEQFF.

This chain joins TRBV20-1 and TRBJ2-1; TCRdb reports TRBD2, a call that lacks DNA to check it against. The CDR3 sequence is 13 residues long. Germline loops: CDR1 DFQATT, CDR2 SNEGSKA (reference sequence). Here the CDR3 reads CSAASGSGYEQFF.

V is TRBV7-2 and J is TRBJ1-5; the TCRdb D gene call, TRBD1, has no DNA to confirm it. The germline gives CDR1 SGHTA, CDR2 FQGNSA. This CDR3 is built from 15 residues. The CDR3 spells CASSLDGGNNQPQHF.

This chain connects TRBV6-5 to TRBJ1-3. Germline V gives CDR1 MNHEY, CDR2 SVGAGI. CDR3 length: 15 amino acids. Here the CDR3 reads CASSYIRGAGNTIYF.